A selection of T cell receptor beta chains follows, all from one sample in a study of OX40 agonist ivuxolimab in advanced cancers. The repertoire was sequenced with immunoSEQ multiplex PCR; TCRdb's copy has only in-frame clones and lacks some. The sample has some 10,000 clones, roughly four fifths seen once. The material sequenced was CD4+ or CD8+ T cells sorted from blood, taken in a trial of the OX40 agonist ivuxolimab. The receptors come from an adult with an advanced solid tumor such as melanoma, head and neck, liver or kidney cancer. CDR3s include the opening cysteine and the closing phenylalanine or tryptophan. D genes are given only for firm matches. Clone size, where shown, is once, few, many, or a class for clones that have expanded.

clone size: .; CDR3 length: 15; J gene: TRBJ1-1; D gene: TRBD1; V gene: TRBV18; CDR3 protein: CASSPTGSMNTEAFF; CDR3 DNA: TGTGCCAGCTCACCGACAGGGTCTATGAACACTGAAGCTTTCTTT
clone size: .; CDR3 length: 13; J gene: TRBJ2-7; D gene: .; V gene: TRBV6-5; CDR3 protein: CASSYSNLGEQYF; CDR3 DNA: TGTGCCAGCAGTTACTCGAATCTTGGCGAGCAGTACTTC
clone size: .; CDR3 length: 14; J gene: TRBJ2-7; D gene: TRBD1; V gene: TRBV18; CDR3 protein: CASSIGTGGYEQYF; CDR3 DNA: TGTGCCAGCTCCATCGGGACAGGGGGGTACGAGCAGTACTTC
clone size: once; CDR3 length: 17; J gene: TRBJ2-3; D gene: TRBD2; V gene: TRBV6-1; CDR3 protein: CASSEAGGGGASDTQYF; CDR3 DNA: TGTGCCAGCAGTGAAGCCGGAGGCGGGGGGGCCTCAGATACGCAGTATTTT
clone size: .; CDR3 length: 14; J gene: TRBJ2-7; D gene: .; V gene: TRBV30; CDR3 protein: CAWGTLLDSHEQYF; CDR3 DNA: TGTGCCTGGGGTACCCTACTAGATTCACACGAGCAGTACTTC
clone size: .; CDR3 length: 15; J gene: TRBJ2-7; D gene: TRBD1; V gene: TRBV7-9; CDR3 protein: CASSSGTGVSYEQYF; CDR3 DNA: TGTGCCAGCAGCTCCGGGACAGGAGTATCCTACGAGCAGTACTTC
clone size: .; CDR3 length: 14; J gene: TRBJ2-1; D gene: .; V gene: TRBV7-9; CDR3 protein: CASTASDPYNEQFF; CDR3 DNA: TGTGCCAGCACCGCTAGCGACCCCTACAATGAGCAGTTCTTC
clone size: .; CDR3 length: 16; J gene: TRBJ2-1; D gene: .; V gene: TRBV6-4; CDR3 protein: CASSDSRHSNYNEQFF; CDR3 DNA: TGTGCCAGCAGTGACTCGAGACACTCGAACTACAATGAGCAGTTCTTC
clone size: .; CDR3 length: 18; J gene: TRBJ2-5; D gene: TRBD2; V gene: TRBV5-1; CDR3 protein: CASSLAGGSGVRQETQYF; CDR3 DNA: TGCGCCAGCAGCTTGGCGGGGGGTAGCGGGGTGAGACAAGAGACCCAGTACTTC
clone size: .; CDR3 length: 15; J gene: TRBJ2-1; D gene: TRBD2; V gene: TRBV27; CDR3 protein: CASSQERGAHNEQFF; CDR3 DNA: TGTGCCAGCAGTCAAGAGCGGGGGGCCCACAATGAGCAGTTCTTC
clone size: few; CDR3 length: 14; J gene: TRBJ2-5; D gene: .; V gene: TRBV2; CDR3 protein: CASSTSDSQETQYF; CDR3 DNA: TGTGCCAGCAGCACCTCGGACAGCCAAGAGACCCAGTACTTC
clone size: medium-sized; CDR3 length: 15; J gene: TRBJ2-1; D gene: .; V gene: TRBV5-6; CDR3 protein: CASSPPPRGYNEQFF; CDR3 DNA: TGTGCCAGCAGCCCTCCCCCTAGGGGATACAATGAGCAGTTCTTC
clone size: .; CDR3 length: 15; J gene: TRBJ2-7; D gene: TRBD2; V gene: TRBV7-9; CDR3 protein: CASSSTSGGLYEQYF; CDR3 DNA: TGTGCCAGCAGCTCGACTAGCGGGGGTTTATACGAGCAGTACTTC
clone size: .; CDR3 length: 13; J gene: TRBJ1-2; D gene: .; V gene: TRBV27; CDR3 protein: CASSLGRGLGYTF; CDR3 DNA: TGTGCCAGCAGTTTGGGGCGAGGGCTTGGCTACACCTTC
clone size: .; CDR3 length: 15; J gene: TRBJ2-7; D gene: .; V gene: TRBV28; CDR3 protein: CASSLGSVSSYEQYF; CDR3 DNA: TGTGCCAGCAGTCTCGGATCGGTGAGCTCCTACGAGCAGTACTTC
clone size: .; CDR3 length: 11; J gene: TRBJ2-1; D gene: .; V gene: TRBV7-9; CDR3 protein: CASSPIIEQFF; CDR3 DNA: TGTGCCAGCAGCCCCATAATTGAGCAGTTCTTC
clone size: .; CDR3 length: 15; J gene: TRBJ2-5; D gene: TRBD1; V gene: TRBV7-9; CDR3 protein: CASSEAQGERETQYF; CDR3 DNA: TGTGCCAGCAGCGAAGCCCAGGGGGAACGAGAGACCCAGTACTTC
clone size: .; CDR3 length: 14; J gene: TRBJ2-2; D gene: .; V gene: TRBV4-1; CDR3 protein: CASSPAANTGELFF; CDR3 DNA: TGCGCCAGCAGCCCAGCGGCGAACACCGGGGAGCTGTTTTTT
clone size: .; CDR3 length: 13; J gene: TRBJ2-7; D gene: TRBD1; V gene: TRBV19; CDR3 protein: CASTAGQGDEQYF; CDR3 DNA: TGTGCCAGTACCGCGGGACAGGGGGACGAGCAGTACTTC
clone size: once; CDR3 length: 17; J gene: TRBJ1-3; D gene: TRBD1; V gene: TRBV9; CDR3 protein: CASSPDPGQGAGNTIYF; CDR3 DNA: TGTGCCAGCAGCCCAGACCCGGGACAGGGGGCAGGAAACACCATATATTTT
clone size: .; CDR3 length: 15; J gene: TRBJ2-7; D gene: .; V gene: TRBV5-3; CDR3 protein: CARSPPDFLREEQYF; CDR3 DNA: TGTGCCAGAAGCCCCCCGGACTTCCTCCGAGAAGAGCAGTACTTC
clone size: .; CDR3 length: 15; J gene: TRBJ1-6; D gene: .; V gene: TRBV29-1; CDR3 protein: CSDRDKVSYNSPLHF; CDR3 DNA: TGCAGCGACCGGGATAAGGTCTCCTATAATTCACCCCTCCACTTT
clone size: .; CDR3 length: 14; J gene: TRBJ1-1; D gene: TRBD1; V gene: TRBV7-9; CDR3 protein: CASSLVDRGGEAFF; CDR3 DNA: TGTGCCAGCAGCTTAGTGGACAGGGGGGGTGAAGCTTTCTTT
clone size: .; CDR3 length: 16; J gene: TRBJ1-3; D gene: .; V gene: TRBV19; CDR3 protein: CASSPHTGSSGNTIYF; CDR3 DNA: TGTGCCAGTAGTCCACACACAGGGAGCTCTGGAAACACCATATATTTT
clone size: .; CDR3 length: 12; J gene: TRBJ2-7; D gene: .; V gene: TRBV9; CDR3 protein: CASGLGAREQYF; CDR3 DNA: TGTGCCAGCGGATTGGGGGCGAGGGAGCAGTACTTC
clone size: .; CDR3 length: 18; J gene: TRBJ2-2; D gene: TRBD2; V gene: TRBV7-9; CDR3 protein: CASSRGASGRENTGELFF; CDR3 DNA: TGTGCCAGCAGCCGCGGGGCTAGCGGGAGGGAGAACACCGGGGAGCTGTTTTTT
clone size: .; CDR3 length: 15; J gene: TRBJ2-5; D gene: .; V gene: TRBV11-1; CDR3 protein: CASSRSSNSQETQYF; CDR3 DNA: TGTGCCAGCAGCCGATCGTCTAACTCACAAGAGACCCAGTACTTC
clone size: .; CDR3 length: 13; J gene: TRBJ2-1; D gene: .; V gene: TRBV27; CDR3 protein: CASSSRGYNEQFF; CDR3 DNA: TGTGCCAGCAGTTCCCGGGGCTACAATGAGCAGTTCTTC
clone size: once; CDR3 length: 15; J gene: TRBJ2-1; D gene: .; V gene: TRBV5-1; CDR3 protein: CASSLEGITYNEQFF; CDR3 DNA: TGCGCCAGCAGCTTGGAGGGGATCACCTACAATGAGCAGTTCTTC
clone size: .; CDR3 length: 15; J gene: TRBJ2-5; D gene: .; V gene: TRBV11-2; CDR3 protein: CASSALSDHRETQYF; CDR3 DNA: TGTGCCAGCAGCGCCCTCTCGGACCATAGGGAGACCCAGTACTTC
clone size: .; CDR3 length: 13; J gene: TRBJ1-1; D gene: .; V gene: TRBV9; CDR3 protein: CASSVSRHTEAFF; CDR3 DNA: TGTGCCAGCAGCGTATCTAGGCACACTGAAGCTTTCTTT
clone size: .; CDR3 length: 13; J gene: TRBJ2-5; D gene: TRBD1; V gene: TRBV27; CDR3 protein: CASRTGLQETQYF; CDR3 DNA: TGTGCCAGCAGGACAGGGTTGCAAGAGACCCAGTACTTC
clone size: once; CDR3 length: 14; J gene: TRBJ2-3; D gene: .; V gene: TRBV27; CDR3 protein: CASSFGPSTDTQYF; CDR3 DNA: TGTGCCAGCAGTTTCGGACCAAGCACAGATACGCAGTATTTT
clone size: medium-sized; CDR3 length: 15; J gene: TRBJ1-1; D gene: .; V gene: TRBV10-2; CDR3 protein: CASSESMGWSTEAFF; CDR3 DNA: TGCGCCAGCAGTGAGTCGATGGGGTGGAGCACTGAAGCTTTCTTT
clone size: .; CDR3 length: 16; J gene: TRBJ2-5; D gene: TRBD2; V gene: TRBV27; CDR3 protein: CASSSLAGGSQETQYF; CDR3 DNA: TGTGCCAGCAGTTCCTTAGCGGGAGGGTCCCAAGAGACCCAGTACTTC
clone size: few; CDR3 length: 15; J gene: TRBJ2-7; D gene: .; V gene: TRBV10-1; CDR3 protein: CASSGKGKYPYEQYF; CDR3 DNA: TGCGCCAGCAGCGGAAAGGGGAAATACCCCTACGAGCAGTACTTC
clone size: .; CDR3 length: 15; J gene: TRBJ2-2; D gene: TRBD1; V gene: TRBV11-3; CDR3 protein: CASSGGTGEAGELFF; CDR3 DNA: TGTGCCAGCAGCGGCGGGACAGGGGAGGCCGGGGAGCTGTTTTTT
clone size: .; CDR3 length: 16; J gene: TRBJ2-2; D gene: TRBD2; V gene: TRBV4-2; CDR3 protein: CASRGLAGESTGELFF; CDR3 DNA: TGTGCCAGCAGGGGACTAGCGGGAGAGTCGACCGGGGAGCTGTTTTTT
clone size: .; CDR3 length: 16; J gene: TRBJ2-1; D gene: TRBD2; V gene: TRBV7-8; CDR3 protein: CASSLRTSGSRDEQFF; CDR3 DNA: TGTGCCAGCAGCCTACGGACTAGCGGGAGTCGCGATGAGCAGTTCTTC
clone size: .; CDR3 length: 17; J gene: TRBJ2-3; D gene: TRBD2; V gene: TRBV6-1; CDR3 protein: CASSENWASGGLDTQYF; CDR3 DNA: TGTGCCAGCAGTGAAAACTGGGCTAGCGGGGGGTTAGATACGCAGTATTTT
clone size: once; CDR3 length: 12; J gene: TRBJ2-7; D gene: .; V gene: TRBV5-1; CDR3 protein: CASSLIGYEQYF; CDR3 DNA: TGCGCCAGCAGCTTGATTGGTTACGAGCAGTACTTC
clone size: medium-sized; CDR3 length: 14; J gene: TRBJ2-7; D gene: TRBD2; V gene: TRBV7-2; CDR3 protein: CASSPWTSSYEQYF; CDR3 DNA: TGTGCCAGCAGCCCCTGGACTAGCTCCTACGAGCAGTACTTC
clone size: .; CDR3 length: 15; J gene: TRBJ2-3; D gene: TRBD2; V gene: TRBV5-1; CDR3 protein: CASSFSSGGLDTQYF; CDR3 DNA: TGCGCCAGCAGCTTTTCTAGCGGGGGGTTAGATACGCAGTATTTT
clone size: .; CDR3 length: 16; J gene: TRBJ2-3; D gene: .; V gene: TRBV6-4; CDR3 protein: CASSDSSGQNTDTQYF; CDR3 DNA: TGTGCCAGCAGTGACTCAAGCGGCCAAAACACAGATACGCAGTATTTT